This T cell receptor beta chain was captured by sequencing in a study of T cells in Graves' hyperthyroidism and ophthalmopathy. Study details: Peripheral blood was drawn at first diagnosis, prior to all treatment. The study, taken as a whole, reports: Median prediction lead before ophthalmopathy onset was 6.5 months with the model. Most expanded thyroid clonotypes above 0.001 recurred in blood.

RNA transcripts were the template for amplifying TCR beta CDR3 regions. First-round RT-PCR of the TCR CDR3 relied on the HTBI primer set. TCRdb re-analysed the multiplex PCR reads in MiXCR, keeping a single row per CDR3 protein. The repertoire holds 650,000 to 750,000 distinct CDR3 sequences, 13% to 15% seen once, with roughly a tenth in the top ten. The table lists this clonotype with many counts. Its target is not known. V was clipped by 0 bases and J by 6 bases, with 6 bases between them. CDR3 length equals 13 residues. The germline V gene encodes CDR1 KGHSH and CDR2 LQKENI. This TCR came from a woman in her late teens or twenties with Graves' hyperthyroidism. Sequenced material: blood. The rearrangement links TRBV18 to TRBJ2-1; tentative D call: TRBD2 (6 bases). The CDR3 bases are TGTGCCAGCTCACCACCGGAGGGCAATGAGCAGTTCTTC. Translated, it gives CASSPPEGNEQFF. Combining the CDR3 with reference TRBV18 and TRBJ2-1 gives the whole variable domain NAGVMQNPRHLVRRRGQEARLRCSPMKGHSHVYWYRQLPEEGLKFMVYLQKENIIDESGMPKERFSAEFPKEGPSILRIQQVVRGDSAAYFCASSPPEGNEQFFGPGTRLTVL.